This is a list of T cell receptor beta chains from one sample in a study of CD8+CD57+ T cells in acquired aplastic anemia. Each CDR3 protein gets one entry after TCRdb re-called the reads with MiXCR. In the table there are some 190,000 distinct CDR3 sequences, roughly half of which are singletons. Sequenced sample: sorted CD4+, CD8+, or CD8+CD57+ T cells (not recorded which) from PBMCs. The receptors derive from a human donor in good health, serving as a control. Each CDR3 is given with its conserved first and last residue. Each record gives: clone size, V gene, D gene, J gene, CDR3 DNA, CDR3 protein. The D gene is left open where the match is weak. Not all rows give a size; the values are once, few, many and, for expanded clones, a class.

clone size: many; V gene: TRBV4-1; D gene: TRBD2; J gene: TRBJ2-3; CDR3 DNA: TGCGCCAGCAGCCAAGTGGGGACTAGCATAGATACGCAGTATTTT; CDR3 protein: CASSQVGTSIDTQYF
clone size: .; V gene: TRBV2; D gene: .; J gene: TRBJ1-6; CDR3 DNA: TGTGCCAGCAGTGAAGGCAGGGCCAATTCACCCCTCCACTTT; CDR3 protein: CASSEGRANSPLHF
clone size: many; V gene: TRBV7-3; D gene: .; J gene: TRBJ1-1; CDR3 DNA: TGTGCCAGCAGCCCAAATGGGTTTACTGAAGCTTTCTTT; CDR3 protein: CASSPNGFTEAFF
clone size: .; V gene: TRBV7-9; D gene: TRBD1; J gene: TRBJ2-7; CDR3 DNA: TGTGCCAGCAGCCCGGGACAGTCCTACGAGCAGTACTTC; CDR3 protein: CASSPGQSYEQYF
clone size: .; V gene: TRBV5-1; D gene: TRBD1; J gene: TRBJ2-7; CDR3 DNA: TGCGCCAGCAGCTTGGATATCGGACAGGCCTACGAGCAGTACTTC; CDR3 protein: CASSLDIGQAYEQYF
clone size: .; V gene: TRBV20-1; D gene: .; J gene: TRBJ2-5; CDR3 DNA: TGCAGTGCTAGAGATAGCGTCGCTAGTTCAGGGACCCAGTACTTC; CDR3 protein: CSARDSVASSGTQYF
clone size: .; V gene: TRBV7-2; D gene: .; J gene: TRBJ1-1; CDR3 DNA: TGTGCCAACAGCCTCTCGGGAAACACTGAAGCTTTCTTT; CDR3 protein: CANSLSGNTEAFF
clone size: many; V gene: TRBV20-1; D gene: .; J gene: TRBJ1-2; CDR3 DNA: TGCAGTGCAGAGACCCCTAACTATGGCTACACCTTC; CDR3 protein: CSAETPNYGYTF
clone size: .; V gene: TRBV24-1; D gene: TRBD2; J gene: TRBJ2-5; CDR3 DNA: TGTGCCACCAGTGAGCAAGCGGGGGGGCTTTCTGGAGAGACCCAGTACTTC; CDR3 protein: CATSEQAGGLSGETQYF
clone size: .; V gene: TRBV7-9; D gene: .; J gene: TRBJ1-2; CDR3 DNA: TGTGCCAGCAGCCAAGAGGGGATGGGAGGTGAAGGCTACACCTTC; CDR3 protein: CASSQEGMGGEGYTF
clone size: many; V gene: TRBV6-2/TRBV6-3; D gene: .; J gene: TRBJ1-4; CDR3 DNA: TGTGCCAGCAGTCGTACCGGGACTGAGGGTGAAAAACTGTTTTTT; CDR3 protein: CASSRTGTEGEKLFF
clone size: many; V gene: TRBV11-3; D gene: .; J gene: TRBJ2-1; CDR3 DNA: TGTGCCAGCAGCTTAGGACAGGCTCAAGGGCAGTTCTTC; CDR3 protein: CASSLGQAQGQFF
clone size: many; V gene: TRBV20-1; D gene: .; J gene: TRBJ1-2; CDR3 DNA: TGCAGTGCTAGTCCAGGGGCTAACTATGGCTACACCTTC; CDR3 protein: CSASPGANYGYTF
clone size: many; V gene: TRBV19; D gene: .; J gene: TRBJ1-4; CDR3 DNA: TGTGCCAGTAGTATTTCTCAGGCAACTAATGAAAAACTGTTTTTT; CDR3 protein: CASSISQATNEKLFF
clone size: .; V gene: TRBV10-3; D gene: .; J gene: TRBJ1-2; CDR3 DNA: TGTGCCAGCAGTTACGTAGGGGGTTATGGCTACACCTTC; CDR3 protein: CASSYVGGYGYTF
clone size: .; V gene: TRBV4-2; D gene: TRBD2; J gene: TRBJ2-7; CDR3 DNA: TGTGCCAGCAGCCAACAGAGCGGGACCCTCTCCTACGAGCAGTACTTC; CDR3 protein: CASSQQSGTLSYEQYF
clone size: many; V gene: TRBV7-9; D gene: TRBD1; J gene: TRBJ2-1; CDR3 DNA: TGTGCCAGCAGCGGCCGGGACAGGGACCACAATGAGCAGTTCTTC; CDR3 protein: CASSGRDRDHNEQFF
clone size: once; V gene: TRBV7-2; D gene: .; J gene: TRBJ2-2; CDR3 DNA: TGTGCCAGCAGCCCCTTGATCGACACCGGGGAGCTGTTTTTT; CDR3 protein: CASSPLIDTGELFF
clone size: .; V gene: TRBV5-1; D gene: .; J gene: TRBJ2-7; CDR3 DNA: TGCGCCAGCAGCTTGGACAGCTTTACCTACGAGCAGTACTTC; CDR3 protein: CASSLDSFTYEQYF
clone size: .; V gene: TRBV2; D gene: TRBD1; J gene: TRBJ2-2; CDR3 DNA: TGTGCCAGCATGAGACAGGGAAGGGCCGGGGAGCTGTTTTTT; CDR3 protein: CASMRQGRAGELFF
clone size: .; V gene: TRBV24-1; D gene: TRBD1; J gene: TRBJ1-2; CDR3 DNA: TGTGCCACCAGTGACCAATGGGACAGCAATGGCTACACCTTC; CDR3 protein: CATSDQWDSNGYTF
clone size: .; V gene: TRBV20-1; D gene: .; J gene: TRBJ2-4; CDR3 DNA: TGCAGTGCTAGAGGTGAGCCGGGCAGGGCAGCCAAAAACATTCAGTACTTC; CDR3 protein: CSARGEPGRAAKNIQYF
clone size: .; V gene: TRBV6-6; D gene: TRBD1; J gene: TRBJ2-1; CDR3 DNA: TGTGCCAGCAGGGGACAGGGTAGCAATGAGCAGTTCTTC; CDR3 protein: CASRGQGSNEQFF
clone size: .; V gene: TRBV15; D gene: .; J gene: TRBJ1-2; CDR3 DNA: TGTGCCACCAGCCCGAAGGGGGGTTCGGGGTATGGCTACACCTTC; CDR3 protein: CATSPKGGSGYGYTF
clone size: .; V gene: TRBV19; D gene: TRBD2; J gene: TRBJ2-7; CDR3 DNA: TGTGCCAGTAGTTCCGGGACTAGCGGGAGGGGCCGCTACGAGCAGTACTTC; CDR3 protein: CASSSGTSGRGRYEQYF
clone size: many; V gene: TRBV6-5; D gene: .; J gene: TRBJ1-4; CDR3 DNA: TGTGCCAGCAGTTACTCTCGGACAGCTAATGAAAAACTGTTTTTT; CDR3 protein: CASSYSRTANEKLFF
clone size: .; V gene: TRBV20-1; D gene: TRBD1; J gene: TRBJ2-3; CDR3 DNA: TGCAGTGCTACTCCCACACAGGGGACGTACGGCACAGATACGCAGTATTTT; CDR3 protein: CSATPTQGTYGTDTQYF
clone size: .; V gene: TRBV7-2; D gene: .; J gene: TRBJ2-5; CDR3 DNA: TGTGCCAGCAGCCCAAGGCGGACCCCGGGCCCCGAAGAGACCCAGTACTTC; CDR3 protein: CASSPRRTPGPEETQYF
clone size: .; V gene: TRBV5-1; D gene: .; J gene: TRBJ1-6; CDR3 DNA: TGCGCCAGCAGCCAAGGGGGGGCCCTAAGCTATAATTCACCCCTCCACTTT; CDR3 protein: CASSQGGALSYNSPLHF